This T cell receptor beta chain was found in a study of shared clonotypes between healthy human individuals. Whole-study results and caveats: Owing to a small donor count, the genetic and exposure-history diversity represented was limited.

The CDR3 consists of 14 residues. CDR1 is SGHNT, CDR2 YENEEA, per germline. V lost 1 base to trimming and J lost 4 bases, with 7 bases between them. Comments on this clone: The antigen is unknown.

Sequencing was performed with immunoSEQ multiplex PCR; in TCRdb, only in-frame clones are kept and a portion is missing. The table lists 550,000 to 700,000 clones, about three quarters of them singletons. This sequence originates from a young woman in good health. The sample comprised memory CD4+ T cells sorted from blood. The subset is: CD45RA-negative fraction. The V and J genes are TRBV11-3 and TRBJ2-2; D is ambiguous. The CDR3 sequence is CASSLAGSTGELFF. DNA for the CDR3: TGTGCCAGCAGCTTAGCGGGTTCCACCGGGGAGCTGTTTTTT.